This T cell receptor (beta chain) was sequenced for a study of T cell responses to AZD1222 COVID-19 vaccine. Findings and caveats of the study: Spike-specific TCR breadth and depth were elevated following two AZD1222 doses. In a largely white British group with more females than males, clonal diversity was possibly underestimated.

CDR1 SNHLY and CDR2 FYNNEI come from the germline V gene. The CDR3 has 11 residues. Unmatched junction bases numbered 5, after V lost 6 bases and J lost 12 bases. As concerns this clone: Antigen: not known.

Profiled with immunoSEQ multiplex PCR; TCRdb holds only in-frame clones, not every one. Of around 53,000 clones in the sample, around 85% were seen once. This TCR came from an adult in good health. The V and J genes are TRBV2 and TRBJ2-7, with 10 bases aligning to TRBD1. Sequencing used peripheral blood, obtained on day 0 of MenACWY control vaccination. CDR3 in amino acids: CASRDRGPGYF. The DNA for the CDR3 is TGTGCCAGCAGAGACAGGGGGCCGGGGTACTTC.